The present TCR beta chain was sequenced within a study of blood T cell repertoires in COVID-19. Study in general: Samples came from the United States, Italy and Spain, spanning acute and convalescent COVID-19. In each case, the material was cDNA or gDNA derived from T cells, B-cell-depleted T cells, or PBMCs.

Authors' analysis steps: Reference gene primer amplification yielded estimated nucleated cell counts. Repertoires were generated with immunoSEQ multiplex PCR, while TCRdb's copy carries only in-frame clones and drops some. That table furnishes V, J and clone size, whereas the DNA furnished D and trimming. The table shows hundreds of thousands of clones, with roughly 80% occurring only once. The CDR3 runs to 14 residues. V gave up 7 bases and J gave up 3 bases; unmatched junction bases: 6. Germline V CDR1 and CDR2: ENHRY, SYGVKD. The sample comprised peripheral blood. This chain joins TRBV10-3 and TRBJ2-3, with 8 bases identical to TRBD1. This receptor was obtained from a woman aged 70-85 years with active or convalescent COVID-19. The CDR3 DNA sequence: TGTGCCATCATGAGGACAGGGATAACAGATACGCAGTATTTT. Encoded protein: CAIMRTGITDTQYF.